Listed below are T cell receptor beta chains from one sample, sequenced in a study of T-cell reconstitution after alpha-beta-depleted transplantation in children. TCRdb re-called the PCR reads through MiXCR, storing one row per CDR3 protein. The table has over 300,000 distinct CDR3 sequences, about 9.4% seen once. The starting material was PBMCs from the stem cell graft donor, obtained from the stem cell graft. These receptors were obtained from a human donor who donated a stem cell graft to a child with acute lymphoblastic leukemia. Each CDR3 is given with its conserved first and last residue. A D gene is named only where the DNA matches it firmly. Rows give clone size only sometimes, using once, few, many, or a class for an expanded clone.

few | - | TRBJ2-1 | TRBV5-6 | TGTGCCAGCAGCTTGAAGGCCGGAAACAATGAGCAGTTCTTC | CASSLKAGNNEQFF
few | TRBD2 | TRBJ2-5 | TRBV3-1 | TGTGCCAGCAGCCCGGCCGAGCGGGAGAGGGAGACCCAGTACTTC | CASSPAERERETQYF
- | - | TRBJ2-1 | TRBV7-6 | TGTGCCAGCAGCAGCCAAATCGGAGCGGAGCGGTTCTTC | CASSSQIGAERFF
few | TRBD2 | TRBJ2-1 | TRBV7-2 | TGTGCCAGCAGCGTTGGACTAGCGGGAGTCTCAGGGTTCTTC | CASSVGLAGVSGFF
few | - | TRBJ1-5 | TRBV4-1 | TGCGCCAGCAGCCAAGACCGAACAGGGAGCCAGCATTTT | CASSQDRTGSQHF
many | - | TRBJ2-7 | TRBV10-3 | TGTGCCATCGGGGCCGAGCAGTACTTC | CAIGAEQYF
few | - | TRBJ1-1 | TRBV29-1 | TGCAGGGGTTCGGTGGGCACTGAAGCTTTCTTT | CRGSVGTEAFF
few | TRBD1 | TRBJ1-2 | TRBV5-1 | TGCGCCAGCAGCTTGGAAACGACAGGGCGTCGGCGTGGCTACACCTTC | CASSLETTGRRRGYTF
many | - | TRBJ2-7 | TRBV28 | TGTGCCAGCAGTTTAGAGGACAACTACGAGCAGTACTTC | CASSLEDNYEQYF
few | TRBD2 | TRBJ2-1 | TRBV10-3 | TGTGCCATCACCGAAGGGGGACTAGCGGGACGGAACTCCTACAATGAGCAGTTCTTC | CAITEGGLAGRNSYNEQFF
many | - | TRBJ2-7 | TRBV6-2/TRBV6-3 | TGTGCCAGCAGCTGGAATTATCGCTACGAGCAGTACTTC | CASSWNYRYEQYF
few | - | TRBJ1-1 | TRBV12-3/TRBV12-4 | TGTGCCAGCAAAGGGGGGGGGAACACTGAAGCTTTCTTT | CASKGGGNTEAFF
many | TRBD1 | TRBJ1-6 | TRBV27 | TGTGCCAGCAGTTTCGGGACAGGGATGAATTCACCCCTCCACTTT | CASSFGTGMNSPLHF
- | - | TRBJ2-5 | TRBV5-1 | TGCGCCAGCAGCTTCGTGCGCGGGGAAGAGACCCAGTACTTC | CASSFVRGEETQYF
- | - | TRBJ1-1 | TRBV9 | TGTGCCAGCAGCGTAGGGATGAGCACTGAAGCTTTCTTT | CASSVGMSTEAFF
- | - | TRBJ1-3 | TRBV7-2 | TGTGCCAGCAGCTTTTACAGAACTGGAAACACCATATATTTT | CASSFYRTGNTIYF
- | - | TRBJ2-5 | TRBV27 | TGTGCCAGCAGTATCACATTGTCCTGGCAAGAGACCCAGTACTTC | CASSITLSWQETQYF
- | - | TRBJ2-7 | TRBV12-3/TRBV12-4 | TGTGCCAGCAGCTCAAAACTAGGGGCACCTTACGAGCAGTACTTC | CASSSKLGAPYEQYF
- | TRBD2 | TRBJ2-5 | TRBV5-1 | TGCGCCAGCAGCTCGGAATCTGCGGGAGGGCCGGCGGCAGAGACCCAGTACTTC | CASSSESAGGPAAETQYF
many | - | TRBJ1-5 | TRBV7-9 | TGTGCCAGCAGCGGGTCGGGGAGCAATCAGCCCCAGCATTTT | CASSGSGSNQPQHF
few | TRBD2 | TRBJ2-4 | TRBV3-1 | TGTGCCAGCAGCCCTGTTCCTAGCGGGAGGGGTGCCAAAAACATTCAGTACTTC | CASSPVPSGRGAKNIQYF
few | - | TRBJ2-3 | TRBV27 | TGTGCCAGCAGTTTGATGGGTAGAATTACAGATACGCAGTATTTT | CASSLMGRITDTQYF
- | TRBD2 | TRBJ2-7 | TRBV10-3 | TGTGCCGCGTCCCCTCTAGCGGACTCCTACGAGCAGTACTTC | CAASPLADSYEQYF
- | - | TRBJ2-6 | TRBV7-2 | TGTGCCAGCTTTTGGAATACTGGGGCCAACGTCCTGACTTTC | CASFWNTGANVLTF
many | TRBD2 | TRBJ2-1 | TRBV12-3/TRBV12-4 | TGTGCCAGCACTGTGTCCGGGAGGTCCTACAATGAGCAGTTCTTC | CASTVSGRSYNEQFF
many | TRBD1 | TRBJ2-7 | TRBV10-3 | TGTGCCATCAGTGGAGGGGGCGACGAGCAGTACTTC | CAISGGGDEQYF
few | - | TRBJ2-5 | TRBV7-6 | TGTGCCAGCAGCTTAGAAAGGGGACAGACCCAGTACTTC | CASSLERGQTQYF
many | TRBD1 | TRBJ2-5 | TRBV29-1 | TGCAGCGTTGAAGAAGAGACAGGGGAAAGAACCCAGTACTTC | CSVEEETGERTQYF
few | - | TRBJ2-7 | TRBV7-9 | TGTGCCAGCAGCCACTCAGGGGATCTGAAGGGCGAGCAGTACTTC | CASSHSGDLKGEQYF
- | - | TRBJ2-2 | TRBV5-1 | TGCGCCAGCAGCTTGTTCTACGGGGAATCGAACACCGGGGAGCTGTTTTTT | CASSLFYGESNTGELFF
- | - | TRBJ2-2 | TRBV19 | TGTGCCAGTAGTTCGGGGACACTGAACACCGGGGAGCTGTTTTTT | CASSSGTLNTGELFF
- | TRBD2 | TRBJ2-1 | TRBV7-9 | TGTGCCAGCAGCCCAAGACTAGCGGGAGTTGAGAATGAGCAGTTCTTC | CASSPRLAGVENEQFF
few | TRBD1 | TRBJ2-1 | TRBV24-1 | TGTGCCACCAGTGACAGGACAGGGGAACCCTACAATGAGCAGTTCTTC | CATSDRTGEPYNEQFF
many | - | TRBJ1-1 | TRBV6-2/TRBV6-3 | TGTGCCAGCAGTGACAGCGGGAACACTGAAGCTTTCTTT | CASSDSGNTEAFF
few | TRBD2 | TRBJ2-3 | TRBV29-1 | TGCAGCGTTGTAGGGTCTACTAGCGGGTTCACAGATACGCAGTATTTT | CSVVGSTSGFTDTQYF
- | TRBD2 | TRBJ2-1 | TRBV6-2/TRBV6-3 | TGTGCCAGCAGCCACTGGGCGGGACTAGTAAGTGGCAATGAGCAGTTCTTC | CASSHWAGLVSGNEQFF
few | TRBD2 | TRBJ2-1 | TRBV3-1 | TGTGCCAGCAGCCAAGTAGCGGGGTACTCCTACAATGAGCAGTTCTTC | CASSQVAGYSYNEQFF
few | TRBD1 | TRBJ1-5 | TRBV7-2 | TGTGCCAGCAGCTTGGAGGGACAGGGAAACAATCAGCCCCAGCATTTT | CASSLEGQGNNQPQHF
few | TRBD1 | TRBJ1-1 | TRBV18 | TGTGCCAGCTCACCCCCGGGACAGGTGAGAACTGAAGCTTTCTTT | CASSPPGQVRTEAFF
- | - | TRBJ2-2 | TRBV29-1 | TGCAGCGTTGCAGATAACGGGGGCCAGGGGTGGACCGGGGAGCTGTTTTTT | CSVADNGGQGWTGELFF
- | - | TRBJ1-4 | TRBV7-2 | TGTGCCAGCAGCTTAGGCGACCGACAGTCTAATGAAAAACTGTTTTTT | CASSLGDRQSNEKLFF
- | TRBD1 | TRBJ2-7 | TRBV29-1 | TGCAGCGTTGCACGTGGGACAGCGCCCACCGAGCAGTACTTC | CSVARGTAPTEQYF
few | - | TRBJ2-3 | TRBV4-1 | TGCGCCAGCAGCCAAGCGCGAGATACGCAGTATTTT | CASSQARDTQYF
many | - | TRBJ1-1 | TRBV29-1 | TGCAGCGCAAGATGGGGGGCGAACACTGAAGCTTTCTTT | CSARWGANTEAFF
many | - | TRBJ2-1 | TRBV14 | TGTGCCAGCAGCCAAGGGGGAGGGAGGGGGAGAAGAGATGAGCAGTTCTTC | CASSQGGGRGRRDEQFF
- | - | TRBJ2-7 | TRBV6-2/TRBV6-3 | TGTGCCAGCAATGAGGGCGAGGACTACTACGAGCAGTACTTC | CASNEGEDYYEQYF
- | TRBD2 | TRBJ2-2 | TRBV30 | TGTGCCTGGAGTGTACTAGCGGCGGCGGAGGGGGAGCTGTTTTTT | CAWSVLAAAEGELFF
- | TRBD2 | TRBJ2-5 | TRBV4-1 | TGCGCCAGCAGCTCAACTAGCGGCCAAGAGACCCAGTACTTC | CASSSTSGQETQYF
- | TRBD2 | TRBJ2-7 | TRBV10-3 | TGTGCCATCAGTGAGCGAATCGGACTAGGCGGATCTAAGCGCGAGCAGTACTTC | CAISERIGLGGSKREQYF
- | TRBD2 | TRBJ2-7 | TRBV5-1 | TGCGCCAGCAGCTACAGCGGGATGAACGAGCAGTACTTC | CASSYSGMNEQYF
few | - | TRBJ2-2 | TRBV7-2 | TGTGCCAGCAGCTCCCGACGAATAACCGGGGAGCTGTTTTTT | CASSSRRITGELFF